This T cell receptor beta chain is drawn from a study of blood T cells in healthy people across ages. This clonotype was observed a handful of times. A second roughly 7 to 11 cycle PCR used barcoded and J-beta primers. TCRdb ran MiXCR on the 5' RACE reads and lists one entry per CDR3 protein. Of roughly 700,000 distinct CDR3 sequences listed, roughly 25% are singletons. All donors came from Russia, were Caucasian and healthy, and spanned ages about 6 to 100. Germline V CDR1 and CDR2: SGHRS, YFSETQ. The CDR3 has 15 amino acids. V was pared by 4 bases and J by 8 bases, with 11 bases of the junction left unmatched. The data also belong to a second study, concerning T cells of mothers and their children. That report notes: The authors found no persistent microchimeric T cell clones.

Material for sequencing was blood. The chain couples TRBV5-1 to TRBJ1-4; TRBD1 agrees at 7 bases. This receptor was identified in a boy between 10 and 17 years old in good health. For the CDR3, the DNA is TGCGCCAGCAGCGGAAATACAGGGGAGGTCGAAAAACTGTTTTTT. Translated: CASSGNTGEVEKLFF.